Listed below are T cell receptor beta chains from one sample, sequenced in a study of blood T cells in healthy people across ages. TCRdb re-called the 5' RACE reads through MiXCR, storing one row per CDR3 protein. Of more than 800,000 distinct CDR3 sequences in the sample, more than 35% were seen once. Sequencing was performed on blood. Receptor source: a woman between 55 and 75 years old in good health. CDR3s include the opening cysteine and the closing phenylalanine or tryptophan. Each record gives: V gene, clone size, D gene, J gene, CDR3 protein, CDR3 DNA. The D gene is left open where the match is weak. Rows may omit the clone size; those that give it use once, few, many or a size class.

TRBV7-9	-	-	TRBJ2-4	CASSISRNIQYF	TGTGCCAGCAGCATATCGAGGAACATTCAGTACTTC
TRBV20-1	few	-	TRBJ2-1	CSAPTENSYNEQFF	TGCAGTGCCCCTACAGAAAATTCCTACAATGAGCAGTTCTTC
TRBV28	-	-	TRBJ2-1	CASSFGGLTNEQFF	TGTGCCAGCAGTTTTGGGGGTTTGACCAATGAGCAGTTCTTC
TRBV27	once	TRBD1	TRBJ2-3	CASHSTGISTDTQYF	TGTGCCAGTCACTCGACAGGGATTAGCACAGATACGCAGTATTTT
TRBV3-1	-	TRBD2	TRBJ2-7	CASSQALAGHEQYF	TGTGCCAGCAGCCAAGCCCTAGCGGGCCACGAGCAGTACTTC
TRBV9	-	-	TRBJ2-1	CASSPQGQFAYNEQFF	TGTGCCAGCAGCCCCCAAGGGCAGTTTGCATACAATGAGCAGTTCTTC
TRBV14	-	TRBD1	TRBJ2-3	CASSQERTGRDTQYF	TGTGCCAGCAGCCAAGAACGGACAGGGAGAGATACGCAGTATTTT
TRBV20-1	-	TRBD2	TRBJ2-5	CSARDAGLAGRGQETQYF	TGCAGTGCTAGAGACGCGGGACTAGCGGGAAGGGGGCAAGAGACCCAGTACTTC
TRBV29-1	few	-	TRBJ2-5	CSVETGDAQETQYF	TGCAGCGTTGAAACGGGCGATGCTCAAGAGACCCAGTACTTC
TRBV21-1	few	-	TRBJ2-1	CASSNRRDREVAGESEQFF	TGTGCCAGCAGCAACCGCCGGGACAGGGAGGTAGCGGGAGAATCTGAGCAGTTCTTC
TRBV7-8	-	-	TRBJ2-7	CASSLGGLNYEQYF	TGTGCCAGCAGCTTAGGGGGCCTTAACTACGAGCAGTACTTC
TRBV28	-	-	TRBJ2-7	CASSSLAGTQNTDEQYF	TGTGCCAGCAGTTCCCTCGCAGGGACACAAAATACCGACGAGCAGTACTTC
TRBV4-1	once	TRBD1	TRBJ2-6	CASSHSGGAPSGANVLTF	TGCGCCAGCAGCCACTCAGGGGGCGCTCCCTCTGGGGCCAACGTCCTGACTTTC
TRBV25-1	-	-	TRBJ1-5	CASRGWGSNQPQHF	TGTGCCAGTAGGGGGTGGGGTAGCAATCAGCCCCAGCATTTT
TRBV3-1	few	TRBD1	TRBJ2-3	CASSQGRGIDTQYF	TGTGCCAGCAGCCAAGGCAGGGGGATAGATACGCAGTATTTT
TRBV19	-	-	TRBJ2-7	CASSIRPGMNNEQYF	TGTGCCAGTAGTATAAGGCCAGGGATGAACAATGAGCAGTACTTC
TRBV9	few	-	TRBJ2-3	CASSAWATDTQYF	TGTGCCAGCAGCGCATGGGCGACGGATACGCAGTATTTT
TRBV12-3/TRBV12-4	-	TRBD2	TRBJ2-7	CASSKTSSSYEQYF	TGTGCCAGCAGTAAGACTAGCAGCTCCTACGAGCAGTACTTC
TRBV21-1	-	-	TRBJ1-2	CASSPTQGSGDGYTF	TGTGCCAGCAGTCCCACACAGGGGTCGGGGGACGGCTACACCTTC
TRBV12-3/TRBV12-4	few	TRBD2	TRBJ2-7	CASSLAMGGLAMGEQYF	TGTGCCAGCAGTTTAGCGATGGGGGGACTAGCGATGGGTGAGCAGTACTTC
TRBV20-1	-	TRBD1	TRBJ1-4	CSARPRDRGREKLFF	TGCAGTGCTAGGCCCCGGGACAGGGGTAGGGAAAAACTGTTTTTT
TRBV29-1	-	TRBD2	TRBJ2-7	CSVEVLRKRGGDYEQYF	TGCAGCGTTGAAGTGTTGAGGAAACGGGGGGGCGACTACGAGCAGTACTTC
TRBV28	-	TRBD2	TRBJ2-7	CASSFIVELAGMPYEQYF	TGTGCCAGCAGTTTCATCGTGGAGCTAGCGGGAATGCCCTACGAGCAGTACTTC
TRBV3-1	few	-	TRBJ2-7	CASSQALEYEQYF	TGTGCCAGCAGCCAAGCGCTGGAATACGAGCAGTACTTC
TRBV7-6	-	-	TRBJ2-3	CASSLGGSQDTQYF	TGTGCCAGCAGCTTAGGAGGATCACAAGATACGCAGTATTTT
TRBV9	few	-	TRBJ1-2	CASSDRVNGYTF	TGTGCCAGCAGCGACAGGGTGAATGGCTACACCTTC
TRBV20-1	few	TRBD2	TRBJ2-7	CSARASGRDYEQYF	TGCAGTGCTAGAGCCTCCGGGAGGGACTACGAGCAGTACTTC
TRBV10-3	-	-	TRBJ2-1	CAISGQSGDEQFF	TGTGCCATCAGTGGACAATCGGGCGATGAGCAGTTCTTC
TRBV25-1	-	TRBD1	TRBJ2-6	CASSSPGTGILAGANVLTF	TGTGCCAGCAGTAGCCCCGGGACAGGGATCTTGGCCGGGGCCAACGTCCTGACTTTC
TRBV10-3	-	-	TRBJ2-1	CAISSSGHANNEQFF	TGTGCCATCAGTTCCTCGGGACACGCCAACAATGAGCAGTTCTTC
TRBV15	few	-	TRBJ2-1	CATSRWGGEQFF	TGTGCCACCAGCAGATGGGGAGGTGAGCAGTTCTTC
TRBV2	-	TRBD1	TRBJ2-5	CATGRGHTETQYF	TGTGCCACCGGCAGGGGGCATACGGAGACCCAGTACTTC
TRBV24-1	-	-	TRBJ2-5	CATSDPAGGVRETQYF	TGTGCCACCAGTGATCCTGCTGGGGGAGTCAGGGAGACCCAGTACTTC
TRBV28	-	TRBD1	TRBJ2-5	CASSLGDRYYF	TGTGCCAGCAGTTTGGGGGACAGATATTACTTC
TRBV20-1	-	-	TRBJ2-1	CSARTGTPRAYNEQFF	TGCAGTGCTAGGACCGGGACTCCCAGGGCCTACAATGAGCAGTTCTTC
TRBV28	few	TRBD2	TRBJ2-1	CASSLSGGLADNEQFF	TGTGCCAGCAGTTTATCCGGGGGACTAGCGGACAATGAGCAGTTCTTC
TRBV2	few	-	TRBJ2-7	CASSEVSVRFTYEQYF	TGTGCCAGCAGTGAAGTTAGTGTTAGGTTTACCTACGAGCAGTACTTC
TRBV2	-	-	TRBJ2-5	CASSEQGEKYF	TGTGCCAGCAGTGAACAGGGAGAGAAGTACTTC
TRBV20-1	few	-	TRBJ2-7	CSAGLIPEQYF	TGCAGTGCTGGATTGATCCCCGAGCAGTACTTC
TRBV4-2	few	TRBD2	TRBJ2-1	CASSPSGLTSGFYNEQFF	TGTGCCAGCAGCCCCTCAGGGCTTACTAGCGGATTCTACAATGAGCAGTTCTTC
TRBV10-3	-	TRBD2	TRBJ2-5	CAISEAASGSRDEQYF	TGTGCCATCAGTGAGGCGGCTAGCGGGAGTAGGGATGAGCAGTACTTC
TRBV9	-	-	TRBJ2-5	CASSEQGWWETQYF	TGTGCCAGCAGCGAGCAGGGGTGGTGGGAGACCCAGTACTTC
TRBV20-1	-	TRBD1	TRBJ2-3	CSARDLGDRFLDTQYF	TGCAGTGCTAGAGATCTGGGGGACAGGTTTTTGGATACGCAGTATTTT
TRBV10-3	-	-	TRBJ2-7	CATSLDGPYEQYF	TGTGCCACATCACTGGACGGGCCCTACGAGCAGTACTTC
TRBV18	few	TRBD2	TRBJ2-7	CASSRPGTSGSFYEQYF	TGTGCCAGCTCCCGTCCCGGGACTAGCGGGAGTTTCTACGAGCAGTACTTC
TRBV27	-	TRBD2	TRBJ2-1	CASNHGGEETQFF	TGTGCCAGCAATCACGGGGGGGAAGAGACCCAGTTCTTC
TRBV24-1	-	-	TRBJ2-7	CATSEFRVTGRNSYEQYF	TGTGCCACCAGTGAATTCAGGGTGACTGGACGAAACTCCTACGAGCAGTACTTC
TRBV27	once	-	TRBJ2-4	CASSPSSGAREQYF	TGTGCCAGCAGTCCATCCTCGGGGGCGCGAGAGCAGTACTTC
TRBV7-3	-	-	TRBJ2-3	CASRKGLLSTDTQYF	TGTGCCAGCAGGAAGGGACTTTTAAGCACAGATACGCAGTATTTT
TRBV29-1	-	TRBD2	TRBJ2-7	CSVEAGLAGVEQYF	TGCAGCGTTGAAGCAGGACTAGCGGGAGTCGAGCAGTACTTC
TRBV3-1	-	-	TRBJ1-5	CASSQGQQPQHF	TGTGCCAGCAGCCAAGGACAGCAGCCCCAGCATTTT
TRBV28	-	-	TRBJ2-7	CASGASRVGEQYF	TGTGCCAGCGGGGCTAGCCGAGTGGGTGAGCAGTACTTC
TRBV7-9	-	-	TRBJ2-7	CASSPLGVSRSHSSYEQYF	TGTGCCAGCAGCCCGCTCGGGGTCTCGAGGTCTCATAGCTCCTACGAGCAGTACTTC